This TCR beta chain emerged from a study of OX40 agonist ivuxolimab in advanced cancers. Study details: Patients received the agonistic anti-OX40 (CD134) antibody ivuxolimab. Patients received ivuxolimab, an intravenous treatment, every 2 weeks at 0.01 to 10 mg/kg.

Study-level results: Antigen specificity remained undetermined for the expanded peripheral T cells.

Concerning this clone itself: The target antigen is unknown.

V dropped 0 bases and J dropped 1 base, with 9 bases sitting between them. This CDR3 region has 15 residues. Germline CDR1 SGHDT, CDR2 YYEEEE. The repertoire was sequenced with immunoSEQ multiplex PCR; TCRdb's copy has only in-frame clones and lacks some. The sample gives tens of thousands of clones, more than 75% of which show up once; 2.5% to 3% is in the top ten. The chain carries TRBV5-6 and TRBJ2-3; no definite D call. The sequenced sample was CD4+ or CD8+ T cells sorted from blood, obtained in a trial of the OX40 agonist ivuxolimab. The sequence came from an adult with an advanced solid tumor such as melanoma, head and neck, liver or kidney cancer. CDR3 nucleotides: TGTGCCAGCAGCTTGGCCGTATATCGCACAGATACGCAGTATTTT. As protein: CASSLAVYRTDTQYF.